The 5 T cell receptor beta chains below were found in one sample sequenced in a study of blood T cells in healthy people across ages. Using a J-beta primer mix together with a sample-barcoded 5' primer, a second PCR was run for about 6 to 11 cycles. TCRdb re-called the 5' RACE reads through MiXCR, storing one row per CDR3 protein. The sample has approximately 820,000 distinct CDR3 sequences, around two fifths seen once. The sample taken for sequencing was blood. The receptors stem from a man aged 55 to 70 in good health.

The gene calls are TRBV27 and TRBJ2-7; 10 nucleotides match TRBD1. The germline V gene has CDR1 MNHEY and CDR2 SMNVEV (reference sequence). V trimming: 8 bases; J trimming: 4 bases; junction bases outside the gene matches: 11. The CDR3 loop spans 15 amino acids. The CDR3 here is CASGSTGTGVYEQYF. CDR3 sequence (DNA): TGTGCCAGCGGCTCGACCGGGACAGGGGTTTACGAGCAGTACTTC.

The V call is TRBV6-1, the J call TRBJ1-5, with D unresolved. V was shortened by 3 bases and J by 6 bases, with 9 bases between the two germline ends. CDR1 is MNHNS and CDR2 is SASEGT in the germline V gene. The CDR3 is 13 residues long. CDR3 bases: TGTGCCAGCAGTGAGTGGGTCACTCAGCCCCAGCATTTT. Protein: CASSEWVTQPQHF.

The V and J genes are TRBV19 and TRBJ2-7; the D gene is possibly TRBD1 (6 bases). The CDR3 contains 15 residues. Germline lookup yields CDR1 LNHDA and CDR2 SQIVND (reference sequence). Trimming pared 5 bases from V and 0 bases from J, leaving 14 bases between. The CDR3 sequence is CASSEGQLSSYEQYF. Written as DNA, the CDR3 is TGTGCCAGTAGTGAAGGACAGTTAAGCTCCTACGAGCAGTACTTC.

The chain carries TRBV25-1 and TRBJ1-4; TRBD1 agrees at 11 bases. The CDR3 length is 16 residues. Germline V gene sequence: CDR1 MGHDK, CDR2 SYGVNS. Germline trimming cut 4 bases from V and 4 bases from J; bases unmatched to any gene: 5. For the CDR3, the DNA is TGTGCCAGCAGTGCCGGACAGGGGGCGGGTAATGAAAAACTGTTTTTT. Its protein is CASSAGQGAGNEKLFF.

This clonotype was seen a handful of times. Here the CDR3 DNA reads TGTGCCAGCAGTTACTCCCTCCAGGATGGCTACACCTTC. This translates into CASSYSLQDGYTF. V gene TRBV6-2 or TRBV6-3 combines with J gene TRBJ1-2; D gene ambiguous. Trimming pared 0 bases from V and 6 bases from J, leaving 8 bases between. Germline V gene lookup returns CDR1 MNHEY and CDR2 SVGEGT. CDR3 length: 13 residues.